This T cell receptor (beta chain) was sequenced during a study of T cells in Graves' hyperthyroidism and ophthalmopathy. Study information: Peripheral blood collection took place at initial diagnosis, before any treatment. Whole-study results and caveats: Ophthalmopathy was identified by the model a median approximately 6.4 months ahead of onset. Among clonotypes expanded in thyroid above 0.001, most were also found in blood.

Amplification of TCR beta CDR3 regions used RNA as the template. First-round RT-PCR of the TCR CDR3 relied on the HTBI primer set. In TCRdb, the multiplex PCR reads were re-called with MiXCR into one record per CDR3 protein. The sample includes approximately 600,000 distinct CDR3 sequences, less than 25% of them seen just once. With 1 base removed from V and 2 bases from J, the gap between germline ends came to 14 bases. Germline V gene lookup returns CDR1 SGHTA and CDR2 FQGNSA. CDR3 length equals 16 residues. A remark on this clonotype: Its specificity is not known.

Sequenced input: blood. This clonotype was sampled from a man aged 30 to 45 with Graves' ophthalmopathy. The chain couples TRBV7-2 to TRBJ2-5, with D perhaps TRBD1 (5 bases). CDR3 region: CASSLVGAQIQETQYF. The CDR3, as DNA: TGTGCCAGCAGCTTAGTTGGGGCGCAGATACAAGAGACCCAGTACTTC.